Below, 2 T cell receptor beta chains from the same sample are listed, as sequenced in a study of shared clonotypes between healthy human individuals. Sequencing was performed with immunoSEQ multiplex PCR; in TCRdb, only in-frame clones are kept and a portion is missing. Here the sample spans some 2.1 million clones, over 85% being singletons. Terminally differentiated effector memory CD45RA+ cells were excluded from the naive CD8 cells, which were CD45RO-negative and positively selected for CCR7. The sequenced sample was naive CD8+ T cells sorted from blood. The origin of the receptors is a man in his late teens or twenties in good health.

CDR3: CASSLLSANTGELFF. The CDR3 DNA reads TGTGCCAGCAGTTTATTGTCAGCGAACACCGGGGAGCTGTTTTTT. The chain recombines TRBV27 with TRBJ2-2; D remains ambiguous. The V gene lost 1 base and the J gene lost 0 bases, with 6 bases spanning the gap. The CDR3 is made up of 15 amino acids. CDR1 and CDR2 from the germline V gene are MNHEY and SMNVEV (reference sequence).

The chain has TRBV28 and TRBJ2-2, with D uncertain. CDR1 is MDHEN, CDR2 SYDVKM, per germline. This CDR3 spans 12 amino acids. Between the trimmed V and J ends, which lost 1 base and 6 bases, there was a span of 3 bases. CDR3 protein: CASSLLPGELFF. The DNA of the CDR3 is TGTGCCAGCAGTTTATTGCCCGGGGAGCTGTTTTTT.